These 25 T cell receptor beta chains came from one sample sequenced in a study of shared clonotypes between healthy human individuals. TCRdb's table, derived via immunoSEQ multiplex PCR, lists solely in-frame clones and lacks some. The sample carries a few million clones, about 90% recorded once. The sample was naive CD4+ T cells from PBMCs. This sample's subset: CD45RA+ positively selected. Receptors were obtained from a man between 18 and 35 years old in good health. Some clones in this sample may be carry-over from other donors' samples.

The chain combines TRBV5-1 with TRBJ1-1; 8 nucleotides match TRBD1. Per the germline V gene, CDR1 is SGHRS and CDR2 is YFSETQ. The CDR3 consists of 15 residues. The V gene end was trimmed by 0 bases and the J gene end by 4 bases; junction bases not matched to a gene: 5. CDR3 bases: TGCGCCAGCAGCTTGGCCGAGACAGGGGTCACTGAAGCTTTCTTT. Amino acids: CASSLAETGVTEAFF.

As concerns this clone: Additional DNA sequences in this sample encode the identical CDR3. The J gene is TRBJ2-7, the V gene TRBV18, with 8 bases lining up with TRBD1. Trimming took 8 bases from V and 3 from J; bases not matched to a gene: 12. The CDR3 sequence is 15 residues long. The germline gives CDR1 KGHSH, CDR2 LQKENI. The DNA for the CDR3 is TGTGCCAGCGGGGACGGGACAGGAAATAACTACGAGCAGTACTTC. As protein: CASGDGTGNNYEQYF.

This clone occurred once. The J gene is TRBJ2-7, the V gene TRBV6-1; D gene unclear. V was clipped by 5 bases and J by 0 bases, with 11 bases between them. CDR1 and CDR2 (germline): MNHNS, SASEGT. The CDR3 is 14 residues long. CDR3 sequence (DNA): TGTGCCAGCAGTAACCGGGCGAGCTCCTACGAGCAGTACTTC. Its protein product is CASSNRASSYEQYF.

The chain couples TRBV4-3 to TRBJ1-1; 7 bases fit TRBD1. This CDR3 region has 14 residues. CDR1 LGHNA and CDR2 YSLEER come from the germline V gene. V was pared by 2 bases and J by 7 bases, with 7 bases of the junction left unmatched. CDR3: CASSQIGQESEAFF. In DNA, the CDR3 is TGCGCCAGCAGCCAAATCGGACAGGAAAGTGAAGCTTTCTTT.

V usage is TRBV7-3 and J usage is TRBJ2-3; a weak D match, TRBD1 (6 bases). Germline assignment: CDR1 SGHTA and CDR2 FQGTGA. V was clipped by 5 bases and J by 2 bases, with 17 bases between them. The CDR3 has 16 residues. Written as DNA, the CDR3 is TGTGCCAGCAGCCGTCAGGGCGGACAGAACACAGATACGCAGTATTTT. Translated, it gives CASSRQGGQNTDTQYF.

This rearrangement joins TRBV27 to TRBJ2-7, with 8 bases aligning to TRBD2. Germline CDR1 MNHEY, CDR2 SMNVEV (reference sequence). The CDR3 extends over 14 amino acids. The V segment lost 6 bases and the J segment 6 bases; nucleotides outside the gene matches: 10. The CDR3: CASRRWREEVEQYF. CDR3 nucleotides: TGTGCCAGCAGGCGCTGGCGGGAGGAGGTCGAGCAGTACTTC.

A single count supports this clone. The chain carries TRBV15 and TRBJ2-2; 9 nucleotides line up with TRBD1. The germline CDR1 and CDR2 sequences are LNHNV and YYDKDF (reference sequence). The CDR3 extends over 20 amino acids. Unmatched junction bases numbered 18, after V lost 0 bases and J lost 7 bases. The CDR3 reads CATSRDIGMWLTGGSGELFF. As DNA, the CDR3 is TGTGCCACCAGCAGAGATATTGGAATGTGGTTGACAGGGGGAAGCGGGGAGCTGTTTTTT.

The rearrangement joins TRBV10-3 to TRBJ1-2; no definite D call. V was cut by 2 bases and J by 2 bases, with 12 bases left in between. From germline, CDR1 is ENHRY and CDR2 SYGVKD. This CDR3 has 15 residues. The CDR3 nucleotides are TGTGCCATCAGTGAGGTGCCGGGCCGAAACTATGGCTACACCTTC. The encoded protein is CAISEVPGRNYGYTF.

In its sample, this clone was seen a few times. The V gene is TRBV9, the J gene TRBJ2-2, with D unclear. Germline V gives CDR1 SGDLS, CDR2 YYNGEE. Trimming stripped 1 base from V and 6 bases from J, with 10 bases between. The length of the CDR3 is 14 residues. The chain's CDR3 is CASSVLGVAGELFF. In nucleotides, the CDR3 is TGTGCCAGCAGCGTACTTGGAGTGGCCGGGGAGCTGTTTTTT.

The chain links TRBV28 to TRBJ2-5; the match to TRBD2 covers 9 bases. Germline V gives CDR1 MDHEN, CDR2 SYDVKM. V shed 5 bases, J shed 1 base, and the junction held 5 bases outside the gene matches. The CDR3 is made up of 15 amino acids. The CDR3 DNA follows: TGTGCCAGCAGTGGCCTAGCGGGGTTCCAAGAGACCCAGTACTTC. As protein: CASSGLAGFQETQYF.

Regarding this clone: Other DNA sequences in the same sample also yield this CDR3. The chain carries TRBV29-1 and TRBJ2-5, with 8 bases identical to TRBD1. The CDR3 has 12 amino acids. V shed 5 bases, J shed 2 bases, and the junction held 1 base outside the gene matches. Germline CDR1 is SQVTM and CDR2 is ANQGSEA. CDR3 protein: CSVRQGQETQYF. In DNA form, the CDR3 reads TGCAGCGTTCGACAGGGGCAAGAGACCCAGTACTTC.

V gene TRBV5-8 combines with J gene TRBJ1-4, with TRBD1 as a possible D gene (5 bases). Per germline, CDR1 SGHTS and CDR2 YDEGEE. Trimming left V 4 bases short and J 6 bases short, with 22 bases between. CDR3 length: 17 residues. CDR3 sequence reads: CASSPPGSGWGYEKLFF. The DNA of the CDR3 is TGTGCCAGCAGCCCCCCCGGATCAGGATGGGGGTATGAAAAACTGTTTTTT.

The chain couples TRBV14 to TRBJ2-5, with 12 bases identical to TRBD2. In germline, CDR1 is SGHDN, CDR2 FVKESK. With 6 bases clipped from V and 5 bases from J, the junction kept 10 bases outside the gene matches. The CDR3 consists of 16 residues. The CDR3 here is CASSYTGLAGRETQYF. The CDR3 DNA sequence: TGTGCCAGCAGTTACACCGGACTAGCGGGGCGGGAGACCCAGTACTTC. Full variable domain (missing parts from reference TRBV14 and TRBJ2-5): EAGVTQFPSHSVIEKGQTVTLRCDPISGHDNLYWYRRVMGKEIKFLLHFVKESKQDESGMPNNRFLAERTGGTYSTLKVQPAELEDSGVYFCASSYTGLAGRETQYFGPGTRLLVL.

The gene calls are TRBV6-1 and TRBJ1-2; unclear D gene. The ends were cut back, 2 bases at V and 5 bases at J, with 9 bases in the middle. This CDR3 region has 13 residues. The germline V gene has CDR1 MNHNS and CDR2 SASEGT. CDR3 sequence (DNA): TGTGCCAGCAGTGAAAGGCGGAGATATGGCTACACCTTC. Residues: CASSERRRYGYTF.

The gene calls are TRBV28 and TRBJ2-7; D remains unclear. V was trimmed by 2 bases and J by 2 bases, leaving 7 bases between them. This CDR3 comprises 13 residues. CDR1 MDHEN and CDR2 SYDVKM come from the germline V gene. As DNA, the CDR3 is TGTGCCAGCAGTTTAGCATCCCCCTACGAGCAGTACTTC. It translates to CASSLASPYEQYF. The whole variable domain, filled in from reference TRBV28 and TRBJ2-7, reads DVKVTQSSRYLVKRTGEKVFLECVQDMDHENMFWYRQDPGLGLRLIYFSYDVKMKEKGDIPEGYSVSREKKERFSLILESASTNQTSMYLCASSLASPYEQYFGPGTRLTVT.

CDR3 loop: CASHPVGTIYEQYF. In DNA, the CDR3 is TGTGCCAGCCATCCGGTGGGCACGATCTACGAGCAGTACTTC. The chain couples TRBV27 to TRBJ2-7, with D unclear. V lost 8 bases and J 3 bases, leaving 17 bases between the germline ends. Germline CDR1 reads MNHEY; CDR2 reads SMNVEV (reference sequence). This CDR3 comprises 14 residues.

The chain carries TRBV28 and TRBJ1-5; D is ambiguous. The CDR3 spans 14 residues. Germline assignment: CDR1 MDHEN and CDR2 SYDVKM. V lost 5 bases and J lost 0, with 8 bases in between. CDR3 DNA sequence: TGTGCCAGCAGTACTGATCATAGCAATCAGCCCCAGCATTTT. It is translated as CASSTDHSNQPQHF.

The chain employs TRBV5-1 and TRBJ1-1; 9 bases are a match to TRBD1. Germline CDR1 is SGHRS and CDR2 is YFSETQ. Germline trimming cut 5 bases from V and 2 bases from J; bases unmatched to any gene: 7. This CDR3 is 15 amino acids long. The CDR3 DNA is TGCGCCAGCAGTACCTCGGGACAGGGAAACACTGAAGCTTTCTTT. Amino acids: CASSTSGQGNTEAFF.

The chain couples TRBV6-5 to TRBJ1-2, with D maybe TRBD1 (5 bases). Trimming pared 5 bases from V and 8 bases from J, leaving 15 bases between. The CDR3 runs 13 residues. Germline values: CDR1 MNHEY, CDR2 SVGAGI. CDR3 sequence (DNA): TGTGCCAGCAGTCCAACCCTGGGACCGGGCTACACCTTC. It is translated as CASSPTLGPGYTF.

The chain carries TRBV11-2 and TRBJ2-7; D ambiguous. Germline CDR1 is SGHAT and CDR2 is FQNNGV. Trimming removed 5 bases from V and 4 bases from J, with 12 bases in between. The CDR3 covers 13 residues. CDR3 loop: CASSPNVGYEQYF. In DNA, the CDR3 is TGTGCCAGCAGCCCTAACGTGGGGTACGAGCAGTACTTC.

CDR3 protein: CASSLDRGGSGSDEQFF. CDR3 DNA sequence: TGTGCCAGCAGCTTGGATCGGGGGGGTAGCGGGAGTGATGAGCAGTTCTTC. This sequence joins TRBV5-4 and TRBJ2-1; 9 bases fit TRBD2. CDR1 and CDR2 from the germline V gene are SGHNT and YYREEE (reference sequence). V was clipped by 0 bases and J by 8 bases; unmatched bases: 12. CDR3 length: 17 amino acids. The full variable domain, in which reference TRBV5-4 and TRBJ2-1 provide the parts outside the CDR3, is ETGVTQSPTHLIKTRGQQVTLRCSSQSGHNTVSWYQQALGQGPQFIFQYYREEENGRGNFPPRFSGLQFPNYSSELNVNALELDDSALYLCASSLDRGGSGSDEQFFGPGTRLTVL.

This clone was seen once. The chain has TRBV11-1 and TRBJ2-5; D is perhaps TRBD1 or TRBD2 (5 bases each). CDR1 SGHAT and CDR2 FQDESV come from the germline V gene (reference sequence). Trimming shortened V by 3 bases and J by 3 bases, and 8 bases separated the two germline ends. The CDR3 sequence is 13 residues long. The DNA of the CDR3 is TGTGCCAGCAGCTTTCAGGGAGAAGAGACCCAGTACTTC. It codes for CASSFQGEETQYF.

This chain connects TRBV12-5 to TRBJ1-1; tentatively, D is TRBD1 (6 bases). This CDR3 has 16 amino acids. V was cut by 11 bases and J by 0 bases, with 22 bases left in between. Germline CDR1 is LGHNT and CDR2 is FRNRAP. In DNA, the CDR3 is TGTGCTCCCCGGGAGGACGGGGGCCTTATGAACACTGAAGCTTTCTTT. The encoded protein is CAPREDGGLMNTEAFF. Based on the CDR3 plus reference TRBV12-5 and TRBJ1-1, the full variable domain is DARVTQTPRHKVTEMGQEVTMRCQPILGHNTVFWYRQTMMQGLELLAYFRNRAPLDDSGMPKDRFSAEMPDATLATLKIQPSEPRDSAVYFCAPREDGGLMNTEAFFGQGTRLTVV.

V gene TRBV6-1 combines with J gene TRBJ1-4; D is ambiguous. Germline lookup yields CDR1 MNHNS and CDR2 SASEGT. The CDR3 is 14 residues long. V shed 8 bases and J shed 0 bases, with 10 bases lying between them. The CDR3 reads CASFDAATNEKLFF. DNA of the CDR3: TGTGCCAGCTTTGACGCTGCAACTAATGAAAAACTGTTTTTT.

The CDR3 DNA follows: TGTGCCAGCAGTTACGCGGACAGCAATCAGCCCCAGCATTTT. This codes for CASSYADSNQPQHF. This chain joins TRBV6-5 and TRBJ1-5; D gene uncertain. CDR3 length: 14 amino acids. CDR1 is MNHEY, CDR2 SVGAGI, per germline. Deletions cut 2 bases from V and 1 base from J, with 6 bases between.